A selection of T cell receptor beta chains follows, all from one sample in a study of T cells in Graves' hyperthyroidism and ophthalmopathy. TCRdb re-derived calls from the multiplex PCR reads in MiXCR, one entry per CDR3 protein. The sample lists hundreds of thousands of distinct CDR3 sequences, roughly 32% occurring once. Sequencing input: blood. The receptors here all came from a woman between 35 and 50 years old with Graves' hyperthyroidism. The CDR3 runs from the conserved cysteine through the conserved F or W. A D gene is named only where the DNA matches it firmly. Where a row states a size, it is once, few, many or the class of an expanded clone; other rows omit it.

TRBJ1-6 TRBV7-6 NA many TGTGCCAGCAGCCCCGGGAGGAGGGGACCCCTCCACTTT CASSPGRRGPLHF
TRBJ1-1 TRBV7-2 TRBD1 many TGTGCCAGCAGCTTAGGGACAGGGTGGACTGAAGCTTTCTTT CASSLGTGWTEAFF
TRBJ2-2 TRBV20-1 NA NA TGCAGTGCTAGGCTAACAAGCGGGGAGCTGTTTTTT CSARLTSGELFF
TRBJ2-5 TRBV10-3 TRBD2 few TGTGCCATCCAAAGGCGGGGGGACGAAGAGACCCAGTACTTC CAIQRRGDEETQYF
TRBJ2-5 TRBV7-9 NA many TGTGCCAGCAGCATCTACCCCCTCAAAGTGGAGACCCAGTACTTC CASSIYPLKVETQYF
TRBJ2-7 TRBV25-1 NA NA TGTGCCAGCAGTACTGGGGGGACGGGGGGCACCTACGAGCAGTACTTC CASSTGGTGGTYEQYF
TRBJ1-2 TRBV7-3 NA many TGTGCCAGCAGCCTAGCGGGGGGTGGGGGCGGCTACACCTTC CASSLAGGGGGYTF
TRBJ2-5 TRBV20-1 TRBD1 NA TGCAGTGCCAGCAGTCCGGGACAGGGGGAGACCCAGTACTTC CSASSPGQGETQYF
TRBJ2-3 TRBV5-1 TRBD1 NA TGCGCCAGCAGCTTGGGACAGGGGCCGGATACGCAGTATTTT CASSLGQGPDTQYF
TRBJ2-5 TRBV7-2 TRBD1 NA TGTGCCAGCAGCTCCCGGGACAGGGGATCGGCGGAGACCCAGTACTTC CASSSRDRGSAETQYF
TRBJ1-3 TRBV5-1 NA few TGCGCCAGCAGCCGGTACAGCGCTGGAAACACCATATATTTT CASSRYSAGNTIYF
TRBJ1-1 TRBV7-2 TRBD1 few TGTGCCAGCAGCCTCACGGGACAGGGTCTTGACACTGAAGCTTTCTTT CASSLTGQGLDTEAFF
TRBJ1-5 TRBV19 TRBD1 many TGTGCCAGCAGTATGGGACAGGGAGGACAGCCCCAGCATTTT CASSMGQGGQPQHF
TRBJ1-6 TRBV4-1 NA few TGCGCCAGCAGCACGCCCGAGCCGACCTATAATTCACCCCTCCACTTT CASSTPEPTYNSPLHF
TRBJ2-3 TRBV19 NA once TGTGCCAGTAGTATAAGGTGGGGGGATACGCAGTATTTT CASSIRWGDTQYF
TRBJ2-2 TRBV20-1 TRBD2 NA TGCAGTGCTGTAGCGGGAGCTATGACCGGGGAGCTGTTTTTT CSAVAGAMTGELFF
TRBJ1-2 TRBV16 NA few TGTGCCAGCAGATACGACCGGTATAGGGGTACCGGCTATGGCTACACCTTC CASRYDRYRGTGYGYTF
TRBJ1-2 TRBV19 NA NA TGTGCCAGTAGTATTTCTGGGTTTTTAGGCTACACCTTC CASSISGFLGYTF
TRBJ2-5 TRBV7-9 TRBD2 many TGTGCCAGCGGAGGCGGGGGGGCGGGAGAGACCCAGTACTTC CASGGGGAGETQYF
TRBJ2-5 TRBV25-1 NA NA TGTGCCAGCAAGATGGGGGCTGAGACCCAGTACTTC CASKMGAETQYF
TRBJ1-3 TRBV6-6 NA many TGTGCCAGCAGTTACTCGGCAGGGGCTGGAAACACCATATATTTT CASSYSAGAGNTIYF
TRBJ1-4 TRBV6-2/TRBV6-3 NA few TGTGCCAGCAGCCCGGGGGATGAAAAACTGTTTTTT CASSPGDEKLFF
TRBJ1-3 TRBV6-7 NA NA TGTGCCAGCACCGGACAGCCTGAGACCCTCTCTGGAAACACCATATATTTT CASTGQPETLSGNTIYF
TRBJ1-2 TRBV3-1 NA NA TGTGCCAGCAGTCAAACCGAAATTGGCTACACCTTC CASSQTEIGYTF
TRBJ1-1 TRBV6-6 NA many TGTGCCAGCAGCCGGGCAGACATTGAAGCTTTCTTT CASSRADIEAFF
TRBJ2-7 TRBV7-2 TRBD2 NA TGTGCCAGCAGCTTATGGGCGGGGGGGGTCTACGAGCAGTACTTC CASSLWAGGVYEQYF
TRBJ1-3 TRBV28 NA few TGTGCCAGCAGTTTATACCCGAGCTCTGGAAACACCATATATTTT CASSLYPSSGNTIYF
TRBJ1-3 TRBV29-1 TRBD1 NA TGCAGCTCCCGGGACAGGGCTTACTCTGGAAACACCATATATTTT CSSRDRAYSGNTIYF
TRBJ1-1 TRBV29-1 NA NA TGCAGCGTTATCCGGGACACTGAAGCTTTCTTT CSVIRDTEAFF
TRBJ1-2 TRBV29-1 NA once TGCAGCGTTTTATCCCAGGGAGGATCGGAAGTCTATGGCTACACCTTC CSVLSQGGSEVYGYTF
TRBJ1-4 TRBV6-1 NA NA TGTGCCAGCAGTGAGTTAGTGGGGTTGACCAAAAAACTGTTTTTT CASSELVGLTKKLFF
TRBJ1-2 TRBV27 NA NA TGTGCCAGCAGTTTCAACAGGGAGAACTATGGCTACACCTTC CASSFNRENYGYTF
TRBJ2-7 TRBV7-9 NA once TGTGCCAGCAGCCCGGCGACCCACGAGCAGTGCTTC CASSPATHEQCF
TRBJ1-6 TRBV2 NA NA TGTGCCAGCAGTGTTCGGGGGGTCCTGAATTCACCCCTCCACTTT CASSVRGVLNSPLHF
TRBJ1-2 TRBV11-2 NA NA TGCGCCAGCAGCCAACGGACCGGGACGAACTATGGCTACACCTTC CASSQRTGTNYGYTF
TRBJ2-5 TRBV7-9 NA many TGTGCCATCACCCCCCAACGGGGCAACAGAGAGACCCAGTACTTC CAITPQRGNRETQYF
TRBJ1-6 TRBV5-4 NA many TGTGCCAGCAGCGGGTACGGGGGATCAGATTCACCCCTCCACTTT CASSGYGGSDSPLHF
TRBJ2-5 TRBV20-1 NA many TGCAGTGCTAGGGACCCATCGGAGGAGACCCAGTACTTC CSARDPSEETQYF
TRBJ1-5 TRBV6-5 TRBD1 many TGTGCCAGCAGTCCCGGGACAGGGGGTCAGCCCCAGCATTTT CASSPGTGGQPQHF
TRBJ2-7 TRBV5-1 NA few TGCGCCAGCAGCCCTAGTCAGGGTGGGCCCTACGAGCAGTACTTC CASSPSQGGPYEQYF
TRBJ1-2 TRBV7-2 NA once TGTACCAGCAGCGCGGAGCCCAGCTTCGATGGCTACACCTTC CTSSAEPSFDGYTF
TRBJ2-1 TRBV7-2 NA NA TGTGCCAGCAGCTTCGGGGCCAATGAGCAGTTCTTC CASSFGANEQFF
TRBJ1-5 TRBV29-1 TRBD1 NA TGCAGCGTGGGACAGGGAAGGCAGCCCCAGCATTTT CSVGQGRQPQHF
TRBJ1-1 TRBV5-1 TRBD1 many TGTGCCAGCAGCTTAGGTACAGGGGGCAACACTGAAGCTTTCTTT CASSLGTGGNTEAFF
TRBJ1-5 TRBV19 NA many TGTGCCAGTACCACTGGGGGGATATATCAGCCCCAGCATTTT CASTTGGIYQPQHF
TRBJ1-4 TRBV20-1 TRBD1 NA TGCAGTGCTCCGGAGGCCTTTGGGGACAGGGGGACGGGTGAAAAACTGTTTTTT CSAPEAFGDRGTGEKLFF
TRBJ2-2 TRBV24-1 NA many TGTGCCACCCGAAGAAAACAGGATGACACCGGGGAGCTGTTTTTT CATRRKQDDTGELFF
TRBJ2-7 TRBV6-5 TRBD2 many TGTGCCAGCGCCAGCGGGGACGAGCAGTACTTC CASASGDEQYF
TRBJ2-5 TRBV7-2 TRBD2 NA TGTGCCAGCAGCTTGTGGACTAGCGGGGCGACCTCCCGAGAGACCCAGTACTTC CASSLWTSGATSRETQYF
TRBJ1-4 TRBV2 NA NA TGTGCCAGCAGTGGTTCTCCTGGGACTAATAAAAAACTGTTTTTT CASSGSPGTNKKLFF